This passage covers 29 T cell receptor beta chains from one sample sequenced in a study of blood T cells in healthy people across ages. With a J-beta primer mix and a sample-barcoded 5' primer, a second PCR ran about 7 to 12 cycles. TCRdb ran MiXCR on the 5' RACE reads and lists one entry per CDR3 protein. The sample records 1.5 million to 2 million distinct CDR3 sequences, 28% being singletons. The sample taken for sequencing was blood. The receptors shown here come from a woman under 40 in good health.

This clonotype was seen a few times. This chain uses TRBV20-1 with TRBJ2-7, with 10 bases lining up with TRBD1. The CDR3 consists of 14 residues. Trimming removed 5 bases from V and 1 base from J; junction bases left unmatched: 5. Germline V gives CDR1 DFQATT, CDR2 SNEGSKA (reference sequence). CDR3 nucleotides: TGCAGTGCTGTTGGACAGGGGGATTCCTACGAGCAGTACTTC. As protein: CSAVGQGDSYEQYF.

This CDR3 is CASGLERNSPLHF. Here the CDR3 DNA reads TGTGCTAGTGGTTTGGAAAGAAATTCACCCCTCCACTTT. The rearrangement joins TRBV12-5 to TRBJ1-6; D remains unclear. V was cut by 1 base and J by 7 bases, with 5 bases left in between. The CDR3 is 13 amino acids. Per germline, CDR1 LGHNT and CDR2 FRNRAP. Full variable domain (outside the CDR3, taken from reference TRBV12-5 and TRBJ1-6): DARVTQTPRHKVTEMGQEVTMRCQPILGHNTVFWYRQTMMQGLELLAYFRNRAPLDDSGMPKDRFSAEMPDATLATLKIQPSEPRDSAVYFCASGLERNSPLHFGNGTRLTVT.

Only a few counts were recorded for this clonotype. The genes are TRBV4-3 and TRBJ2-1; 9 bases are shared with TRBD1. The germline CDR1 and CDR2 sequences are LGHNA and YSLEER. The CDR3 runs to 15 residues. Unmatched junction bases numbered 10, after V lost 4 bases and J lost 9 bases. The CDR3 loop reads CASSPEGQGWSEQFF. As DNA, the CDR3 is TGCGCCAGCAGCCCAGAGGGACAGGGTTGGAGTGAGCAGTTCTTC.

The V gene is TRBV12-3 or TRBV12-4, the J gene TRBJ1-1; 7 positions agree with TRBD1. V shed 5 bases and J 3 bases; nucleotides not matched to a gene: 6. The CDR3 is 14 amino acids. The DNA for the CDR3 is TGTGCCAGCAGTAACCGGGACAGACACACTGAAGCTTTCTTT. Protein sequence: CASSNRDRHTEAFF.

Turning to this clonotype: One junction end does not reproduce the germline sequence, and a read error may be involved. The chain combines TRBV20-1 with TRBJ2-3; 9 nucleotides agree with TRBD1. Germline CDR1 reads DFQATT; CDR2 reads SNEGSKA (reference sequence). The CDR3 has 15 residues. The CDR3 DNA reads as TGCAGTGCTAGAGATTCGGGACAGGGCACAGATACGCAGGATTTT. Its protein product is CSARDSGQGTDTQDF.

This clonotype was seen a handful of times. The J gene is TRBJ2-3, the V gene TRBV20-1; D not certain. V gave up 1 base and J gave up 3 bases, with 8 bases separating them. There are 13 residues in the CDR3. The V gene's germline CDR1 is DFQATT and CDR2 SNEGSKA (reference sequence). In nucleotides, the CDR3 is TGCAGTGCTAGAGGTATCGGGACAGATACGCAGTATTTT. Translated: CSARGIGTDTQYF.

The chain links TRBV5-1 to TRBJ2-5; D may match TRBD1 or TRBD2 (6 bases each). Germline CDR1 reads SGHRS; CDR2 reads YFSETQ. The CDR3 extends over 16 amino acids. Trimming left V 6 bases short and J 4 bases short, with 22 bases between. CDR3 in amino acids: CASTPLGGQGRETQYF. CDR3 nucleotide sequence: TGCGCCAGCACGCCTTTAGGGGGGCAAGGGAGAGAGACCCAGTACTTC.

This clonotype was seen at least ten times. The chain employs TRBV5-1 and TRBJ2-7, with TRBD2 identical over 14 bases. CDR3 size: 15 residues. With 2 bases clipped from V and 3 bases from J, the junction kept 1 base outside the gene matches. Germline V gene data show CDR1 as SGHRS and CDR2 as YFSETQ. CDR3 bases: TGCGCCAGCAGCTTTGGGACTAGCGGGGGCTACGAGCAGTACTTC. Translation: CASSFGTSGGYEQYF.

This chain joins TRBV30 and TRBJ1-5; no firm D call. The V and J ends lost 2 bases and 0 bases respectively, with 17 bases between them. Germline CDR1 reads GTSNPN; CDR2 reads SVGIG (reference sequence). The CDR3 length is 17 residues. CDR3 nucleotide sequence: TGTGCCTGGAGTCCTCCTTATATCTCTTATAGCAATCAGCCCCAGCATTTT. Its protein is CAWSPPYISYSNQPQHF. The variable domain in full, with the rest retrieved from reference TRBV30 and TRBJ1-5, is SQTIHQWPATLVQPVGSPLSLECTVEGTSNPNLYWYRQAAGRGLQLLFYSVGIGQISSEVPQNLSASRPQDRQFILSSKKLLLSDSGFYLCAWSPPYISYSNQPQHFGDGTRLSIL.

The chain uses TRBV9 and TRBJ2-3; tentative D call: TRBD2 (5 bases). Germline CDR1 SGDLS, CDR2 YYNGEE. The CDR3 length is 16 residues. The V gene lost 1 base and the J gene lost 1 base, with 13 bases spanning the gap. The CDR3 nucleotides read TGTGCCAGCAGCGTACTGAGTGGGAGTGGCACAGATACGCAGTATTTT. It encodes CASSVLSGSGTDTQYF. Full variable domain (missing parts from reference TRBV9 and TRBJ2-3): DSGVTQTPKHLITATGQRVTLRCSPRSGDLSVYWYQQSLDQGLQFLIQYYNGEERAKGNILERFSAQQFPDLHSELNLSSLELGDSALYFCASSVLSGSGTDTQYFGPGTRLTVL.

This clonotype was seen a few times. The chain employs TRBV30 and TRBJ2-3, with TRBD2 matching over 7 bases. CDR1 and CDR2 from the germline V gene are GTSNPN and SVGIG (reference sequence). The CDR3 is 15 residues long. V shed 3 bases and J 1 base; nucleotides not matched to a gene: 7. For the CDR3, the DNA is TGTGCCTGGAGGTCCGGACTAGTTCGCACAGATACGCAGTATTTT. It yields the protein CAWRSGLVRTDTQYF.

The chain combines TRBV12-3 or TRBV12-4 with TRBJ2-7, with D possibly matching TRBD2 (6 bases). There are 15 residues in the CDR3. Trimming took off 7 bases at V and 3 bases at J, with 19 bases between the two ends. The CDR3 DNA reads as TGTGCCAGCACCCTAGCACGGGGAGGAGGCTACGAGCAGTACTTC. Residues: CASTLARGGGYEQYF.

V and J are TRBV3-1 and TRBJ1-1; D is unclear. This CDR3 spans 14 amino acids. V lost 0 bases, J lost 0 bases, and 5 bases lay in between. Germline CDR1 LGHDT, CDR2 YNNKEL (reference sequence). Written as DNA, the CDR3 is TGTGCCAGCAGCCAAGAGTCAGTGAACACTGAAGCTTTCTTT. As protein: CASSQESVNTEAFF. The full variable domain, its missing parts supplied by reference TRBV3-1 and TRBJ1-1, is DTAVSQTPKYLVTQMGNDKSIKCEQNLGHDTMYWYKQDSKKFLKIMFSYNNKELIINETVPNRFSPKSPDKAHLNLHINSLELGDSAVYFCASSQESVNTEAFFGQGTRLTVV.

V usage is TRBV12-3 or TRBV12-4 and J usage is TRBJ2-2; D not resolved. Trimming left V 7 bases short and J 3 bases short, with 9 bases between. The CDR3 has 13 amino acids. CDR3 DNA: TGTGCCAGCACCCTTTGGGACACCGGGGAGCTGTTTTTT. Protein product: CASTLWDTGELFF.

This clonotype occurred many times. The V and J genes are TRBV7-9 and TRBJ2-7; 7 bases agree with TRBD1. The CDR3 loop spans 15 amino acids. The V gene end was trimmed by 4 bases and the J gene end by 2 bases; junction bases not matched to a gene: 8. Germline lookup yields CDR1 SEHNR and CDR2 FQNEAQ (reference sequence). CDR3 region: CASSYRPGQPYEQYF. The CDR3 nucleotides are TGTGCCAGCAGCTACCGACCGGGACAGCCCTACGAGCAGTACTTC.

This chain joins TRBV5-1 and TRBJ2-1; D is uncertain. V lost 0 bases and J lost 2, with 15 bases in between. Germline CDR1 reads SGHRS; CDR2 reads YFSETQ. This CDR3 has 17 residues. Here the CDR3 reads CASSLEGGAPAYNEQFF. The CDR3 DNA is TGCGCCAGCAGCTTGGAAGGCGGAGCCCCAGCCTACAATGAGCAGTTCTTC. Together with reference TRBV5-1 and TRBJ2-1, the CDR3 gives the full variable domain: KAGVTQTPRYLIKTRGQQVTLSCSPISGHRSVSWYQQTPGQGLQFLFEYFSETQRNKGNFPGRFSGRQFSNSRSEMNVSTLELGDSALYLCASSLEGGAPAYNEQFFGPGTRLTVL.

A note on this clonotype: One junction end does not reproduce the germline sequence, and a read error may be involved. The V call is TRBV7-3, the J call TRBJ2-1; 8 bases are shared with TRBD2. The CDR3 totals 16 residues. The germline V gene encodes CDR1 SGHTA and CDR2 FQGTGA. CDR3 sequence: CAGSSYGGAMNNEQFF. The DNA for the CDR3 is TGTGCCGGCAGCTCGTACGGGGGGGCGATGAACAATGAGCAGTTCTTC.

This clonotype appeared a few times. The V gene is TRBV7-2, the J gene TRBJ2-1, with 8 bases lining up with TRBD1. There are 16 residues in the CDR3. Trimming removed 2 bases from V and 6 bases from J; junction bases left unmatched: 9. In germline, CDR1 is SGHTA, CDR2 FQGNSA. CDR3 nucleotide sequence: TGTGCCAGCAGCTTAATCAGGACAGGGATGGGCAATGAGCAGTTCTTC. This translates into CASSLIRTGMGNEQFF.

V gene TRBV3-1 combines with J gene TRBJ1-2; 9 nucleotides align to TRBD1. The junction had 6 bases not matched to a gene; V was cut back by 3 bases and J by 4 bases. Germline V lookup: CDR1 LGHDT, CDR2 YNNKEL (reference sequence). The CDR3 has 15 amino acids. The CDR3 region has the DNA TGTGCCAGCAGCCAGGGACAGGGCTCCCTCTATGGCTACACCTTC. This gives the protein CASSQGQGSLYGYTF.

This clonotype was counted ten times or more. V and J are TRBV20-1 and TRBJ2-7, with 7 bases matching TRBD2. The CDR3 is 13 residues long. Germline V CDR1 and CDR2: DFQATT, SNEGSKA (reference sequence). Unmatched junction bases numbered 6, after V lost 4 bases and J lost 3 bases. CDR3 loop: CSATRLANYEQYF. CDR3 DNA: TGCAGTGCTACTCGACTAGCTAACTACGAGCAGTACTTC.

The chain is built from TRBV5-5 and TRBJ2-2; 11 bases align to TRBD1. This CDR3 has 17 residues. Germline V CDR1 and CDR2: SGHKS, YYEKEE (reference sequence). J was trimmed by 7 bases and V by 5 bases; bases with no gene match: 13. The CDR3 DNA sequence: TGTGCCAGCAGACCTCCCCCGGACAGGGGGCTTGACGGGGAGCTGTTTTTT. It is translated as CASRPPPDRGLDGELFF.

There are many counts of this clonotype. This chain links TRBV29-1 with TRBJ2-7; 7 bases are shared with TRBD2. This CDR3 is 11 amino acids long. The germline CDR1 and CDR2 sequences are SQVTM and ANQGSEA. CDR3 coding DNA: TGCAGTGCGGGGGTTACCTACGAGCAGTACTTC. Protein sequence: CSAGVTYEQYF.

The count of this clonotype is one. The chain has TRBV12-3 or TRBV12-4 and TRBJ2-4, with 8 bases matching TRBD1. The tail of the sequence fits TRBJ2-7 better, so the J call may be wrong. The CDR3 consists of 16 residues. CDR3 coding DNA: TGTGCCAGCAGTTTCAGCTTCGGGGGACAGGATTACGAGCAGTACTTC. Translated: CASSFSFGGQDYEQYF.

This clonotype was counted many times. The V and J genes are TRBV7-2 and TRBJ2-7; maybe TRBD2 (7 bases). The CDR3 sequence is 14 residues long. V lost 3 bases and J lost 1, with 10 bases in between. CDR1 SGHTA and CDR2 FQGNSA come from the germline V gene. The CDR3 DNA reads TGTGCCAGCAGCTTTAGGGGGGGATCCTACGAGCAGTACTTC. Amino acids: CASSFRGGSYEQYF. The full variable domain, rest sourced from reference TRBV7-2 and TRBJ2-7, is GAGVSQSPSNKVTEKGKDVELRCDPISGHTALYWYRQSLGQGLEFLIYFQGNSAPDKSGLPSDRFSAERTGGSVSTLTIQRTQQEDSAVYLCASSFRGGSYEQYFGPGTRLTVT.

The chain recombines TRBV12-3 or TRBV12-4 with TRBJ2-3; possible D gene TRBD1, 6 bases. This CDR3 is built from 15 residues. V was pared by 4 bases and J by 5 bases, with 16 bases between. This CDR3 is CASSSWTVGLDTQYF. As DNA, the CDR3 is TGTGCCAGCAGTTCCTGGACAGTGGGCTTAGATACGCAGTATTTT.

This clonotype was detected ten times or more. J is TRBJ2-1 and V is TRBV20-1; D perhaps matches TRBD2 (6 bases). The germline V gene encodes CDR1 DFQATT and CDR2 SNEGSKA (reference sequence). V was cut by 0 bases and J by 9 bases, with 12 bases left in between. This CDR3 is built from 13 residues. The CDR3 bases are TGCAGTGCTAGAGATGGCCTGCGGGGTGAGCAGTTCTTC. Residues: CSARDGLRGEQFF.

This clonotype was seen a few times. This chain connects TRBV29-1 to TRBJ1-2; D is ambiguous. This CDR3 is 12 amino acids long. Germline CDR1 reads SQVTM; CDR2 reads ANQGSEA. With 5 bases removed from V and 5 bases from J, the gap between germline ends came to 12 bases. CDR3 in DNA: TGCAGCGTTAATCCGCGTGGGTATGGCTACACCTTC. Protein product: CSVNPRGYGYTF.

V usage is TRBV20-1 and J usage is TRBJ2-4, with D tentatively TRBD2 (6 bases). The DNA end favors TRBJ2-7, so the J call may be wrong. The CDR3 sequence is 12 residues long. The germline gives CDR1 DFQATT, CDR2 SNEGSKA (reference sequence). CDR3 loop: CSASRGLSEQYF. CDR3 nucleotides: TGCAGTGCGAGCCGGGGGTTGAGCGAGCAGTACTTC.

This clonotype was counted between two and nine times. V usage is TRBV15 and J usage is TRBJ2-1, with no clear D. V was pared by 1 base and J by 8 bases, with 12 bases between. Per the germline V gene, CDR1 is LNHNV and CDR2 is YYDKDF (reference sequence). The CDR3 spans 14 residues. The DNA for the CDR3 is TGTGCCACCAGCAGAGCTCGACCAGCCGATGAGCAGTTCTTC. This codes for CATSRARPADEQFF.